This TCR beta chain is from a study of blood T cell repertoires in COVID-19. Whole-study context: Both acute and convalescent COVID-19 samples were obtained from the United States, Italy and Spain. The cDNA or gDNA used as material had been derived from T cells, B-cell-depleted T cells, or PBMCs.

The germline V gene has CDR1 SGHTA and CDR2 FQGNSA. The CDR3 is 12 residues long. V lost 5 bases to trimming and J lost 6 bases, with 10 bases between them. Under the authors' procedure: Reference gene primers were amplified, and this amplification served to estimate nucleated cell counts. The protocol was immunoSEQ multiplex PCR, while the TCRdb copy is restricted to in-frame clones and leaves out a portion. The DNA gave D and trimming, while V, J and clone size come from that table. The sample records fewer than 200,000 clones, 88% being singletons. V gene TRBV7-2 combines with J gene TRBJ1-2; the D is unclear. The sample consisted of peripheral blood. The receptor's source is a middle-aged man who had recovered from COVID-19. This chain's CDR3 is CASSPRQNGYTF. CDR3 in DNA: TGTGCCAGCAGCCCCCGACAAAATGGCTACACCTTC.